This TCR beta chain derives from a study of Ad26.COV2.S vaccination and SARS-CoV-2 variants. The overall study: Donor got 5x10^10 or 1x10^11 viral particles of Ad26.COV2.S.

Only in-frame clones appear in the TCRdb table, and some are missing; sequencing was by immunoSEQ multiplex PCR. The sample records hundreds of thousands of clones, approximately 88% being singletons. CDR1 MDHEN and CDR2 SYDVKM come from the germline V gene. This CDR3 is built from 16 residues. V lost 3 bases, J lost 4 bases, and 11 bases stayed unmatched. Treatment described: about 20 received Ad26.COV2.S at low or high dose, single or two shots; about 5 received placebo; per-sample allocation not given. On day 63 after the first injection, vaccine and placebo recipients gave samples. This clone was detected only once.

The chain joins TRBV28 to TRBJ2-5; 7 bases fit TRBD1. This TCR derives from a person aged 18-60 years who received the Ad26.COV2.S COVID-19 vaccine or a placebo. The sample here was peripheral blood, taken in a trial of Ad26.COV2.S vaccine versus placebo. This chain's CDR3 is CASSLDTGTARETQYF. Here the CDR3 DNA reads TGTGCCAGCAGTTTGGACACCGGGACAGCGAGAGAGACCCAGTACTTC. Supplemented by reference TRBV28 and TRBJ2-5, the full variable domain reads DVKVTQSSRYLVKRTGEKVFLECVQDMDHENMFWYRQDPGLGLRLIYFSYDVKMKEKGDIPEGYSVSREKKERFSLILESASTNQTSMYLCASSLDTGTARETQYFGPGTRLLVL.